What follows are 30 T cell receptor beta chains derived from one specimen sequenced in a study of T cell responses to AZD1222 COVID-19 vaccine. Using immunoSEQ multiplex PCR, the repertoire was profiled, and TCRdb retains in-frame clones only, with some absent. The profile covers approximately 260,000 clones, with more than 85% appearing a single time and roughly 0.5% taken by the ten largest. Specimen: peripheral blood, collected on day 0 of AZD1222 vaccination. The receptor set was obtained from an adult in good health.

V gene TRBV7-2 combines with J gene TRBJ2-3, with D possibly TRBD2 on 6 matching bases. CDR3 length: 15 residues. Germline lookup yields CDR1 SGHTA and CDR2 FQGNSA. V was trimmed by 7 bases and J by 6 bases, leaving 20 bases between them. The CDR3 is CASTLGGLNRDTQYF. The CDR3 DNA reads as TGTGCCAGCACACTGGGAGGACTCAACCGGGATACGCAGTATTTT.

The rearrangement links TRBV28 to TRBJ1-1; TRBD1 is a possible D gene (5 bases). Germline V gene sequence: CDR1 MDHEN, CDR2 SYDVKM. The V end was cut by 8 bases, the J end by 10 bases, with 23 bases between. CDR3 size: 14 residues. The CDR3 nucleotides are TGTGCCAGCCATCAGGAGTTGGGACTTAGTCGAGCTTTCTTT. Its translation is CASHQELGLSRAFF. The complete variable domain, with remaining parts taken from reference TRBV28 and TRBJ1-1, reads DVKVTQSSRYLVKRTGEKVFLECVQDMDHENMFWYRQDPGLGLRLIYFSYDVKMKEKGDIPEGYSVSREKKERFSLILESASTNQTSMYLCASHQELGLSRAFFGQGTRLTVV.

J is TRBJ2-3 and V is TRBV3-1 (or the pseudogene TRBV3-2), with unresolved D. Germline V gene sequence: CDR1 LGHDT, CDR2 YNNKEL (reference sequence). The CDR3 spans 12 residues. The V end was cut by 1 base, the J end by 6 bases, with 5 bases between. The DNA of the CDR3 is TGTGCCAGCAGCCAAGTTAAGGATACGCAGTATTTT. This codes for CASSQVKDTQYF.

The chain employs TRBV2 and TRBJ1-2; TRBD1 is a possible D gene (5 bases). The CDR3 loop spans 14 amino acids. CDR1 is SNHLY and CDR2 is FYNNEI in the germline V gene. Trimming left V 5 bases short and J 2 bases short, with 12 bases between. The CDR3 DNA reads TGTGCCAGCAGTCCGGGACCGCAAAACTATGGCTACACCTTC. This sequence encodes CASSPGPQNYGYTF.

The chain is built from TRBV6-2 or TRBV6-3 and TRBJ1-4, with D unclear. In germline, CDR1 is MNHEY, CDR2 SVGEGT. Trimming pared 4 bases from V and 2 bases from J, leaving 11 bases between. The CDR3 sequence is 15 residues long. CDR3 in DNA: TGTGCCAGCAGTTCCGACTGGACGACTAATGAAAAACTGTTTTTT. Its protein product is CASSSDWTTNEKLFF.

The J gene is TRBJ2-7, the V gene TRBV5-8; D gene uncertain. This CDR3 has 12 amino acids. V lost 0 bases and J 5 bases, leaving 6 bases between the germline ends. The germline gives CDR1 SGHTS, CDR2 YDEGEE. CDR3 amino acids: CASSLAEDEQYF. In DNA form, the CDR3 reads TGTGCCAGCAGCTTGGCGGAAGACGAGCAGTACTTC.

The chain is built from TRBV3-1 (or the pseudogene TRBV3-2) and TRBJ2-3, with D perhaps being TRBD1 or TRBD2 (5 bases each). The germline V gene encodes CDR1 LGHDT and CDR2 YNNKEL (reference sequence). V shed 4 bases and J shed 0 bases, with 11 bases lying between them. CDR3 size: 15 residues. CDR3 DNA sequence: TGTGCCAGCAGCCCGGGTCGGGGCAGCACAGATACGCAGTATTTT. Protein: CASSPGRGSTDTQYF.

This chain connects TRBV29-1 to TRBJ2-2; possibly TRBD2 for D (6 bases). The germline gives CDR1 SQVTM, CDR2 ANQGSEA. V shed 7 bases and J shed 4 bases, with 16 bases lying between them. The CDR3 contains 14 residues. This chain's CDR3 is CSAADGGFTGELFF. In DNA form, the CDR3 reads TGCAGCGCCGCCGACGGGGGATTCACCGGGGAGCTGTTTTTT.

CDR3 residues: CASSRQGVEDQPQHF. For the CDR3, the DNA is TGTGCCAGCAGTCGACAGGGGGTGGAGGATCAGCCCCAGCATTTT. This chain links TRBV6-6 with TRBJ1-5; 9 positions match TRBD1. The V gene end was trimmed by 5 bases and the J gene end by 5 bases; junction bases not matched to a gene: 7. CDR3 size: 15 residues. CDR1 MNHNY and CDR2 SVGAGI come from the germline V gene (reference sequence).

The rearrangement joins TRBV4-1 to TRBJ2-2, with D tentatively TRBD1 (6 bases). Trimming pared 3 bases from V and 6 bases from J, leaving 20 bases between. From germline, CDR1 is MGHRA and CDR2 YSYEKL. This CDR3 has 17 residues. CDR3 protein: CASSQPQGQGRSGELFF. The CDR3 DNA is TGCGCCAGCAGCCAGCCTCAGGGGCAGGGGAGATCCGGGGAGCTGTTTTTT.

The chain is built from TRBV6-1 and TRBJ1-5; D is ambiguous. Trimming took off 2 bases at V and 6 bases at J, with 20 bases between the two ends. The CDR3 length is 17 residues. From germline, CDR1 is MNHNS and CDR2 SASEGT. The CDR3 bases are TGTGCCAGCAGTGAAAAAGGGCCCTGGGATGTTTTTCAGCCCCAGCATTTT. This translates into CASSEKGPWDVFQPQHF.

V is TRBV13 and J is TRBJ2-3, with D tentatively TRBD2 (6 bases). This CDR3 comprises 17 residues. With 2 bases removed from V and 1 base from J, the gap between germline ends came to 16 bases. Germline V gene data show CDR1 as PRHDT and CDR2 as FYEKMQ (reference sequence). The chain's CDR3 is CASSLSLSSARTDTQYF. CDR3 sequence (DNA): TGTGCCAGCAGCTTATCCCTTTCTAGCGCCCGCACAGATACGCAGTATTTT.

This chain joins TRBV5-1 and TRBJ2-2, with 9 bases fitting TRBD1. After removal of 4 bases from V and 5 bases from J, the junction contained 6 bases not matched to a gene. The CDR3 length is 15 residues. In germline, CDR1 is SGHRS, CDR2 YFSETQ. In DNA, the CDR3 is TGCGCCAGCAGCCCGGGACAGGGTGGTACCGGGGAGCTGTTTTTT. The encoded protein is CASSPGQGGTGELFF.

The chain carries TRBV2 and TRBJ2-7; TRBD1 matches at 8 bases. Trimming took 6 bases from V and 6 from J; bases not matched to a gene: 7. CDR3 size: 13 residues. Looked up from germline, CDR1 is SNHLY and CDR2 is FYNNEI. For the CDR3, the DNA is TGTGCCAGCAGCGGTGGGACAGGCGGCGAGCAGTACTTC. As protein: CASSGGTGGEQYF. Variable domain in full (rest from reference TRBV2 and TRBJ2-7): EPEVTQTPSHQVTQMGQEVILRCVPISNHLYFYWYRQILGQKVEFLVSFYNNEISEKSEIFDDQFSVERPDGSNFTLKIRSTKLEDSAMYFCASSGGTGGEQYFGPGTRLTVT.

In the case of this clone: Additional DNA sequences in this sample encode the identical CDR3. J is TRBJ1-5 and V is TRBV28, with D hard to call. This CDR3 is 12 amino acids long. V was cut by 5 bases and J by 7 bases, with 9 bases left in between. Germline V gene sequence: CDR1 MDHEN, CDR2 SYDVKM. CDR3: CASSLGGQPQHF. CDR3 bases: TGTGCCAGCAGTCTGGGTGGGCAGCCCCAGCATTTT.

The rearrangement links TRBV9 to TRBJ2-1, with 9 positions matching TRBD2. The CDR3 loop spans 16 amino acids. Germline V CDR1 and CDR2: SGDLS, YYNGEE. Trimming at V came to 3 bases and at J to 2 bases, leaving 6 bases not matched to a gene. CDR3: CASSALGGRAYNEQFF. CDR3 nucleotide sequence: TGTGCCAGCAGCGCCTTGGGCGGGAGGGCCTACAATGAGCAGTTCTTC.

The rearrangement uses TRBV27 and TRBJ2-7, with D perhaps given as TRBD1 or TRBD2 (5 bases each). This CDR3 contains 14 residues. Germline CDR1 is MNHEY and CDR2 is SMNVEV (reference sequence). V was trimmed by 3 bases and J by 2 bases, leaving 11 bases between them. The CDR3 sequence: CASSFGGVPYEQYF. DNA for the CDR3: TGTGCCAGCAGTTTTGGGGGAGTACCCTACGAGCAGTACTTC.

The CDR3, as DNA: TGTGCCAGCATCCCTCGGACTAGCGGCCATCAAAATGAGCAGTTCTTC. It translates to CASIPRTSGHQNEQFF. The genes are TRBV11-2 and TRBJ2-1, with 10 positions matching TRBD2. The CDR3 sequence is 16 residues long. V was pared by 7 bases and J by 7 bases, with 13 bases of the junction left unmatched. Germline V gene lookup returns CDR1 SGHAT and CDR2 FQNNGV. Drawing the rest from reference TRBV11-2 and TRBJ2-1, the complete variable domain is EAGVAQSPRYKIIEKRQSVAFWCNPISGHATLYWYQQILGQGPKLLIQFQNNGVVDDSQLPKDRFSAERLKGVDSTLKIQPAKLEDSAVYLCASIPRTSGHQNEQFFGPGTRLTVL.

The genes are TRBV11-2 and TRBJ1-2; a weak D match, TRBD1 (5 bases). The germline gives CDR1 SGHAT, CDR2 FQNNGV. Trimming pared 4 bases from V and 7 bases from J, leaving 19 bases between. This CDR3 contains 15 residues. For the CDR3, the DNA is TGTGCCAGCAGCTCACAACCGGGACCCCGACTTGGCTACACCTTC. Its translation: CASSSQPGPRLGYTF. Based on the CDR3 plus reference TRBV11-2 and TRBJ1-2, the full variable domain is EAGVAQSPRYKIIEKRQSVAFWCNPISGHATLYWYQQILGQGPKLLIQFQNNGVVDDSQLPKDRFSAERLKGVDSTLKIQPAKLEDSAVYLCASSSQPGPRLGYTFGSGTRLTVV.

The chain has TRBV19 and TRBJ1-3; a possible D gene is TRBD1 (5 bases). V was pared by 2 bases and J by 0 bases, with 14 bases between. CDR1 is LNHDA and CDR2 is SQIVND in the germline V gene (reference sequence). The CDR3 loop spans 17 amino acids. Written as DNA, the CDR3 is TGTGCCAGTAGTATACAACAGGCCGCCTCCTCTGGAAACACCATATATTTT. This codes for CASSIQQAASSGNTIYF.

This rearrangement joins TRBV9 to TRBJ2-3; 7 nucleotides align to TRBD2. J was trimmed by 5 bases and V by 2 bases; bases with no gene match: 5. Per the germline V gene, CDR1 is SGDLS and CDR2 is YYNGEE. This CDR3 region has 14 residues. CDR3 DNA sequence: TGTGCCAGCAGCGTCCGGGGGGAGGGAGATACGCAGTATTTT. It encodes CASSVRGEGDTQYF.

Here the CDR3 reads CASSLYPRMEAYEQYF. The CDR3 DNA is TGTGCCAGCAGCTTATACCCTCGGATGGAAGCTTACGAGCAGTACTTC. V usage is TRBV7-8 and J usage is TRBJ2-7; D remains ambiguous. Trimming removed 2 bases at V and 4 bases at J, with 18 bases between. Germline V lookup: CDR1 SGHVS, CDR2 FQNEAQ. The CDR3 runs 16 residues. Looking up the rest from reference TRBV7-8 and TRBJ2-7 gives the full variable domain: GAGVSQSPRYKVAKRGQDVALRCDPISGHVSLFWYQQALGQGPEFLTYFQNEAQLDKSGLPSDRFFAERPEGSVSTLKIQRTQQEDSAVYLCASSLYPRMEAYEQYFGPGTRLTVT.

This clone turned up a few times. This chain uses TRBV20-1 with TRBJ2-1, with 9 nucleotides matching TRBD2. This CDR3 is 13 amino acids long. Germline loops: CDR1 DFQATT, CDR2 SNEGSKA (reference sequence). V lost 3 bases, J lost 6 bases, and 3 bases stayed unmatched. The CDR3 spells CSASSGRLNEQFF. The CDR3 DNA reads as TGCAGTGCTAGTAGCGGGAGACTCAATGAGCAGTTCTTC.

The V call is TRBV28, the J call TRBJ1-1; TRBD1 might be the D (6 bases). Trimming removed 5 bases from V and 4 bases from J, with 14 bases in between. The CDR3 is 14 amino acids. The germline V gene has CDR1 MDHEN and CDR2 SYDVKM. The CDR3, as DNA: TGTGCCAGCAGTCCCCCAGGGGCGCGCACTGAAGCTTTCTTT. This encodes CASSPPGARTEAFF.

J is TRBJ1-4 and V is TRBV6-5; D remains ambiguous. V was clipped by 10 bases and J by 8 bases, with 23 bases between them. This CDR3 has 15 amino acids. The germline gives CDR1 MNHEY, CDR2 SVGAGI. CDR3 DNA: TGTGCCACCTCCTCCCTCCACACCCGGAGCGAAAAACTGTTTTTT. Its protein product is CATSSLHTRSEKLFF.

V is TRBV19 and J is TRBJ1-5; 8 bases match TRBD1. The CDR3 consists of 17 residues. V was clipped by 3 bases and J by 4 bases; unmatched bases: 11. CDR1 is LNHDA, CDR2 SQIVND, per germline (reference sequence). CDR3 loop: CASSMQGSGGWNQPQHF. In DNA, the CDR3 is TGTGCCAGTAGTATGCAGGGGTCAGGGGGCTGGAATCAGCCCCAGCATTTT.

To note about this clone: Other DNA variants within this sample encode the same CDR3. The V gene is TRBV3-1 (or the pseudogene TRBV3-2), the J gene TRBJ1-1; D ambiguous. The length of the CDR3 is 14 residues. The V gene's germline CDR1 is LGHDT and CDR2 YNNKEL (reference sequence). V lost 1 base to trimming and J lost 1 base, with 7 bases between them. The CDR3 sequence: CASSQGQPNTEAFF. CDR3 sequence (DNA): TGTGCCAGCAGCCAAGGGCAACCGAACACTGAAGCTTTCTTT.

The chain employs TRBV11-2 and TRBJ2-7; perhaps TRBD2 as D (6 bases). Germline V gives CDR1 SGHAT, CDR2 FQNNGV. The CDR3 is 14 amino acids. The V end lost 3 bases, the J end lost 3 bases, and 12 bases lay between the germline ends. The CDR3 reads CASSLRREYYEQYF. DNA for the CDR3: TGTGCCAGCAGCTTGAGGAGGGAGTACTACGAGCAGTACTTC.

This sequence joins TRBV7-9 and TRBJ1-1; 7 nucleotides line up with TRBD1. The trim removed 5 bases at V and 7 bases at J, leaving 1 base unmatched. The CDR3 extends over 11 amino acids. Looked up from germline, CDR1 is SEHNR and CDR2 is FQNEAQ (reference sequence). The chain's CDR3 is CASSRQGEAFF. The CDR3 DNA reads TGTGCCAGCAGCAGACAGGGTGAAGCTTTCTTT.

This chain uses TRBV2 with TRBJ1-4; D unresolved. V gave up 1 base and J gave up 7 bases, with 13 bases separating them. The germline V gene has CDR1 SNHLY and CDR2 FYNNEI. The CDR3 sequence is 15 residues long. The CDR3 sequence is CASSEGLPFPEKLFF. The CDR3 DNA is TGTGCCAGCAGTGAAGGACTTCCATTCCCTGAAAAACTGTTTTTT.